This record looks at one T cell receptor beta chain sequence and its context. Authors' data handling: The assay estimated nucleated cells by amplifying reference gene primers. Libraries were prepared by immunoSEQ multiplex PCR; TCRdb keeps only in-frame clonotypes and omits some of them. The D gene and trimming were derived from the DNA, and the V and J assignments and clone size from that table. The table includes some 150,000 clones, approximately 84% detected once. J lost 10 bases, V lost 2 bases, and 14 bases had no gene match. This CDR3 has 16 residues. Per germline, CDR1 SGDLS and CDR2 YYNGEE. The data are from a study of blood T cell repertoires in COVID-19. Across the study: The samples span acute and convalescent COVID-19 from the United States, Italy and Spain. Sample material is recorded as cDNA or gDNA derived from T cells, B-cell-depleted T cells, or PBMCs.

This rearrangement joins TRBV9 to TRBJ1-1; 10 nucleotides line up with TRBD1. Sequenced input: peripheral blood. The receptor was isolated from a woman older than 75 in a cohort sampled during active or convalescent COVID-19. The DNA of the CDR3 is TGTGCCAGCAGCGTCGGACCGACAGGGGGCGAAAGATTAGCTTTCTTT. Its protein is CASSVGPTGGERLAFF.